This entry lists 22 T cell receptor beta chains sequenced from one sample in a study of T cell responses to AZD1222 COVID-19 vaccine. Repertoires were generated with immunoSEQ multiplex PCR, while TCRdb's copy carries only in-frame clones and drops some. The data hold 97,000 or so clones, with less than 90% observed a single time. The material sequenced was peripheral blood, taken on day 0 of AZD1222 vaccination. The receptors stem from an adult in good health.

DNA of the CDR3: TGTGCCACCAGTGACACCGGGACAGGGGGGACTGAAGCTTTCTTT. Amino acids: CATSDTGTGGTEAFF. The chain has TRBV24-1 and TRBJ1-1; 11 nucleotides match TRBD1. V trimming: 4 bases; J trimming: 5 bases; junction bases outside the gene matches: 5. Per the germline V gene, CDR1 is KGHDR and CDR2 is SFDVKD. CDR3 length: 15 residues.

The chain employs TRBV4-3 and TRBJ2-5; possible D gene TRBD1, 6 bases. The CDR3 length is 18 residues. V dropped 2 bases and J dropped 7 bases, with 26 bases sitting between them. Germline V gene data show CDR1 as LGHNA and CDR2 as YSLEER. DNA for the CDR3: TGCGCCAGCAGCCAATCAGGGGCCTCTAGTATCTCATTAGGGACCCAGTACTTC. Translation: CASSQSGASSISLGTQYF.

This clone came up a few times. The rearrangement uses TRBV7-8 and TRBJ2-7; weak D call: TRBD2 (5 bases). The V end was cut by 3 bases, the J end by 4 bases, with 13 bases between. This CDR3 contains 14 residues. Germline CDR1 SGHVS, CDR2 FQNEAQ. The CDR3 is CASSLAPRRYEQYF. The CDR3 DNA reads TGTGCCAGCAGCTTGGCCCCAAGGAGGTACGAGCAGTACTTC.

This clone was detected once. This rearrangement joins TRBV6-1 to TRBJ2-2; 9 bases align to TRBD1. Germline V CDR1 and CDR2: MNHNS, SASEGT. CDR3 length: 16 residues. With 4 bases clipped from V and 4 bases from J, the junction kept 7 bases outside the gene matches. The CDR3 is CASSGRDRVGTGELFF. Written as DNA, the CDR3 is TGTGCCAGCAGTGGCCGGGACAGGGTGGGCACCGGGGAGCTGTTTTTT.

The CDR3 protein is CASSSDRLGGEQYF. DNA for the CDR3: TGTGCCAGCAGCTCGGACCGACTAGGAGGCGAGCAGTACTTC. The chain has TRBV11-2 and TRBJ2-7; a weak D match, TRBD2 (6 bases). The CDR3 spans 14 residues. Germline V gene data show CDR1 as SGHAT and CDR2 as FQNNGV. Trimming stripped 4 bases from V and 6 bases from J, with 16 bases between.

The chain couples TRBV28 to TRBJ1-2; tentatively, D is TRBD1 (5 bases). V was clipped by 3 bases and J by 4 bases, with 6 bases between them. CDR1 and CDR2 (germline): MDHEN, SYDVKM. The CDR3 length is 12 residues. CDR3 protein: CASSFRGYGYTF. CDR3 DNA sequence: TGTGCCAGCAGTTTTAGGGGCTATGGCTACACCTTC.

The V and J genes are TRBV27 and TRBJ1-4, with D maybe TRBD1 (5 bases). With 5 bases removed from V and 0 bases from J, the gap between germline ends came to 13 bases. CDR1 and CDR2 from the germline V gene are MNHEY and SMNVEV (reference sequence). The length of the CDR3 is 16 residues. CDR3 nucleotide sequence: TGTGCCAGCAGTCACGTCGTGGGGCCAACTAATGAAAAACTGTTTTTT. Its protein is CASSHVVGPTNEKLFF.

The J gene is TRBJ2-1, the V gene TRBV6-2 or TRBV6-3, with D perhaps TRBD1 (5 bases). The CDR3 consists of 15 residues. Trimming stripped 2 bases from V and 6 bases from J, with 14 bases between. From germline, CDR1 is MNHEY and CDR2 SVGEGT. In DNA form, the CDR3 reads TGTGCCAGCAGTTACGTTCAGGGTATCCGCAATGAGCAGTTCTTC. It codes for CASSYVQGIRNEQFF.

CDR3 sequence (DNA): TGTGCCAGCAGCATTCAGGGGAGGCCGGGTGAAAAACTGTTTTTT. It encodes CASSIQGRPGEKLFF. This sequence joins TRBV7-2 and TRBJ1-4; D possibly corresponds to TRBD1 (6 bases). Germline assignment: CDR1 SGHTA and CDR2 FQGNSA. The CDR3 length is 15 residues. V was trimmed by 5 bases and J by 7 bases, leaving 17 bases between them.

The V call is TRBV10-3, the J call TRBJ2-1; D remains ambiguous. Germline V gives CDR1 ENHRY, CDR2 SYGVKD. Trimming took off 3 bases at V and 7 bases at J, with 10 bases between the two ends. CDR3 length: 13 residues. The CDR3 reads CAISDGPRNEQFF. The CDR3 DNA reads TGTGCCATCAGTGATGGCCCCCGGAATGAGCAGTTCTTC.

The rearrangement joins TRBV18 to TRBJ2-2; 8 nucleotides match TRBD1. The CDR3 is 16 residues long. V gave up 0 bases and J gave up 5 bases; unmatched junction bases: 5. Germline lookup yields CDR1 KGHSH and CDR2 LQKENI. Here the CDR3 DNA reads TGTGCCAGCTCACCACCGAAACAGGGGGGAACCGGGGAGCTGTTTTTT. It is translated as CASSPPKQGGTGELFF.

The J gene is TRBJ1-2, the V gene TRBV6-5, with 7 bases lining up with TRBD1. The CDR3 totals 13 residues. Germline V lookup: CDR1 MNHEY, CDR2 SVGAGI. Losses at the gene ends were 1 base for V and 8 bases for J; bases not matched to a gene: 4. The CDR3 sequence is CASSYFQGGGYTF. The CDR3, as DNA: TGTGCCAGCAGTTACTTCCAGGGGGGCGGCTACACCTTC.

This chain connects TRBV6-2 or TRBV6-3 to TRBJ1-1; the match to TRBD1 covers 9 bases. Germline trimming cut 6 bases from V and 5 bases from J; bases unmatched to any gene: 10. Germline V gene sequence: CDR1 MNHEY, CDR2 SVGEGT. This CDR3 has 15 amino acids. The CDR3 sequence: CASSPPGTGSTEAFF. The CDR3 DNA reads TGTGCCAGCAGCCCCCCCGGGACAGGGTCGACTGAAGCTTTCTTT.

This clone showed up just a few times. The chain employs TRBV5-6 and TRBJ2-2, with D hard to call. Germline CDR1 is SGHDT and CDR2 is YYEEEE. This CDR3 contains 13 residues. The germline V and J ends were trimmed by 5 bases and 5 bases, with 10 bases remaining between them. The CDR3 sequence: CASSSRHTGELFF. CDR3 sequence (DNA): TGTGCCAGCAGTTCTCGACATACCGGGGAGCTGTTTTTT.

V is TRBV28 and J is TRBJ1-2; 11 nucleotides align to TRBD1. The trim removed 6 bases at V and 5 bases at J, leaving 11 bases unmatched. Germline loops: CDR1 MDHEN, CDR2 SYDVKM. This CDR3 has 16 amino acids. The chain's CDR3 is CASSYLGQGARYGYTF. For the CDR3, the DNA is TGTGCCAGCAGCTACCTCGGACAGGGGGCGCGGTATGGCTACACCTTC.

V gene TRBV28 combines with J gene TRBJ1-2; D is unclear. The V and J ends lost 2 bases and 7 bases respectively, with 14 bases between them. Germline assignment: CDR1 MDHEN and CDR2 SYDVKM. The CDR3 is made up of 14 amino acids. CDR3 region: CASSLQLGIGGYTF. In DNA form, the CDR3 reads TGTGCCAGCAGTTTACAGCTGGGGATCGGTGGCTACACCTTC.

The sample holds one count of this clone. The V gene is TRBV18, the J gene TRBJ2-7; no clear D gene. The V gene lost 2 bases and the J gene lost 6 bases, with 17 bases spanning the gap. CDR3 length: 15 amino acids. Germline V gene lookup returns CDR1 KGHSH and CDR2 LQKENI. CDR3 amino acids: CASSPSLTVMPEQYV. CDR3 nucleotide sequence: TGTGCCAGCTCACCAAGTCTCACGGTTATGCCCGAGCAGTACGTC.

The chain is built from TRBV19 and TRBJ2-1; D remains ambiguous. The germline V gene has CDR1 LNHDA and CDR2 SQIVND (reference sequence). The V gene lost 2 bases and the J gene lost 9 bases, with 5 bases spanning the gap. The CDR3 has 11 residues. The CDR3 reads CASSIRAEQFF. DNA for the CDR3: TGTGCCAGTAGTATAAGGGCTGAGCAGTTCTTC. Together with reference TRBV19 and TRBJ2-1, the CDR3 gives the full variable domain: DGGITQSPKYLFRKEGQNVTLSCEQNLNHDAMYWYRQDPGQGLRLIYYSQIVNDFQKGDIAEGYSVSREKKESFPLTVTSAQKNPTAFYLCASSIRAEQFFGPGTRLTVL.

The chain combines TRBV10-1 with TRBJ1-1; maybe TRBD1 (6 bases). This CDR3 contains 13 residues. V gave up 0 bases and J gave up 6 bases, with 8 bases separating them. The germline V gene encodes CDR1 WNHNN and CDR2 SYGVQD (reference sequence). The CDR3 DNA follows: TGCGCCAGCAGTGAGTCAAAGGGGGCTGAAGCTTTCTTT. The encoded protein is CASSESKGAEAFF.

This clone appeared a single time. The genes are TRBV7-2 and TRBJ2-7; TRBD1 matches 7 bases. The germline gives CDR1 SGHTA, CDR2 FQGNSA. V lost 1 base, J lost 4 bases, and 7 bases stayed unmatched. This CDR3 is built from 15 residues. The CDR3 region is CASSLGGGRGYEQYF. In DNA form, the CDR3 reads TGTGCCAGCAGCTTAGGAGGGGGCAGGGGGTACGAGCAGTACTTC.

J is TRBJ1-2 and V is TRBV6-1; D call uncertain. Germline V CDR1 and CDR2: MNHNS, SASEGT. This CDR3 has 11 residues. The V end lost 2 bases, the J end lost 6 bases, and 4 bases lay between the germline ends. The CDR3, as DNA: TGTGCCAGCAGTGAACGTAATGGCTACACCTTC. It is translated as CASSERNGYTF.

V and J are TRBV4-3 and TRBJ2-1, with TRBD2 matching 8 bases. The CDR3 is 18 amino acids. V lost 1 base, J lost 0 bases, and 8 bases stayed unmatched. The germline V gene encodes CDR1 LGHNA and CDR2 YSLEER. The CDR3 spells CASSQGPGGISSYNEQFF. Written as DNA, the CDR3 is TGCGCCAGCAGCCAAGGGCCGGGAGGGATAAGCTCCTACAATGAGCAGTTCTTC.